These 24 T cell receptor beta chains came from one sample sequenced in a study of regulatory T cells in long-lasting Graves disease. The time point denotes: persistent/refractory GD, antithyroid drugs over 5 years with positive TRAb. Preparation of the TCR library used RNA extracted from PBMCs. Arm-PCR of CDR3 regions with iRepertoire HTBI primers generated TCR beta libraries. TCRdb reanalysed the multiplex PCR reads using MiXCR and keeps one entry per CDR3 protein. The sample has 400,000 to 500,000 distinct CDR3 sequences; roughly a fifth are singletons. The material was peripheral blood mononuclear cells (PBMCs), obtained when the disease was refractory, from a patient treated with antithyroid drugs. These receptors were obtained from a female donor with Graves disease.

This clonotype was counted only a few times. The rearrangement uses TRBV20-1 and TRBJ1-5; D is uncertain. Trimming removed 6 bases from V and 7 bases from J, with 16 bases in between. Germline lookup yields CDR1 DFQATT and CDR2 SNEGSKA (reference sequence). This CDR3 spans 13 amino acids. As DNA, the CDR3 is TGCAGTGCCAGGACCGTCCCGAGGCAGCCCCAGCATTTT. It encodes CSARTVPRQPQHF.

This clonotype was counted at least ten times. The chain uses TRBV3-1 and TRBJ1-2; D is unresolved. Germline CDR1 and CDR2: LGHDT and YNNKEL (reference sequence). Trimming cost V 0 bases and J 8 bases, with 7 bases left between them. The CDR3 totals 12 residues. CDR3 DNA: TGTGCCAGCAGCCAAGAAATGGGGGGCTACACCTTC. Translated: CASSQEMGGYTF.

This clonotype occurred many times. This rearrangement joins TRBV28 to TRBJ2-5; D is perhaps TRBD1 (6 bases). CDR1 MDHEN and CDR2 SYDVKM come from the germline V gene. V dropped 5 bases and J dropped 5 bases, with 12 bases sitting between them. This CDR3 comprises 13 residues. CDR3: CASSGTPGETQYF. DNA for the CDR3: TGTGCCAGCAGTGGGACACCCGGGGAGACCCAGTACTTC.

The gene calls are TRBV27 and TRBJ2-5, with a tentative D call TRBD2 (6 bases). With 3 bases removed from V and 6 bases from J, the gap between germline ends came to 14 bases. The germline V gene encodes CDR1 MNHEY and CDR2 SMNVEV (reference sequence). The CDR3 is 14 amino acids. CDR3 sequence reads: CASSLRAGIQTQYF. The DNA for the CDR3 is TGTGCCAGCAGTTTGAGGGCGGGGATACAGACCCAGTACTTC.

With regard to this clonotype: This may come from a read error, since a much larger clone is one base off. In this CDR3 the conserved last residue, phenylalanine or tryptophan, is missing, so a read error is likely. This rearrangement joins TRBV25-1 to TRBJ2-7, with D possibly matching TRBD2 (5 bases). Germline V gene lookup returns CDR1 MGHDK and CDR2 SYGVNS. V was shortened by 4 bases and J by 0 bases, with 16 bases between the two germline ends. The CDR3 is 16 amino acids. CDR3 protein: CASSALEGNSSYEQYS. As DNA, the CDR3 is TGTGCCAGCAGTGCCCTCGAGGGTAACAGCTCCTACGAGCAGTACTCC.

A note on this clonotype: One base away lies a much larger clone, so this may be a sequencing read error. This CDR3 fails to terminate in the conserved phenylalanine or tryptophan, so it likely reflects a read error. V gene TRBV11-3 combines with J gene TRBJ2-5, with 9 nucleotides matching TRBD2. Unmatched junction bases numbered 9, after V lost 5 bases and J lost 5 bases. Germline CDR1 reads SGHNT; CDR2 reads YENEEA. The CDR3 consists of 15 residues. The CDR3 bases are TGTGCCAGCAGCGACCCGCGGGAGGGGGGGGAGACCCAGTACCTC. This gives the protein CASSDPREGGETQYL.

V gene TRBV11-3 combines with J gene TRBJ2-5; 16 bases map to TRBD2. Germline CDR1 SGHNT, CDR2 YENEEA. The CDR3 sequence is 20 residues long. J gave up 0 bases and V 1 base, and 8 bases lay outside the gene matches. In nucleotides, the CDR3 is TGTGCCAGCAGCTTAGGGTTTTCGGGACTAGCGGGAGGGTACCAAGAGACCCAGTACTTC. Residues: CASSLGFSGLAGGYQETQYF.

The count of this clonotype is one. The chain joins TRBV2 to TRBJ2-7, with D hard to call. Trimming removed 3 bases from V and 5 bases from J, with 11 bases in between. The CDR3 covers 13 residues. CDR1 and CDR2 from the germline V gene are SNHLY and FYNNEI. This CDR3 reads CASSEARTDEQYF. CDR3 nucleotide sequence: TGTGCCAGCAGTGAGGCCCGGACGGACGAGCAGTACTTC. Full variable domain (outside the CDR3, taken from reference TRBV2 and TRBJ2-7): EPEVTQTPSHQVTQMGQEVILRCVPISNHLYFYWYRQILGQKVEFLVSFYNNEISEKSEIFDDQFSVERPDGSNFTLKIRSTKLEDSAMYFCASSEARTDEQYFGPGTRLTVT.

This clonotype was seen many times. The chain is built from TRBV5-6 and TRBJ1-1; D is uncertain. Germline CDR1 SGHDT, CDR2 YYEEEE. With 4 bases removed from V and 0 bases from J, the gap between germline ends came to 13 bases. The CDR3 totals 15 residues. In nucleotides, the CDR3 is TGTGCCAGCAGCGGTTTAACAGTCATGAACACTGAAGCTTTCTTT. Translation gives CASSGLTVMNTEAFF.

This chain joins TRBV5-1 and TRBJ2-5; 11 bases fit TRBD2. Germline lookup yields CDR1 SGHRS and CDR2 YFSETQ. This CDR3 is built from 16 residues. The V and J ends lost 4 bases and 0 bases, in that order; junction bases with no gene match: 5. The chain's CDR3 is CASSPTSGRHQETQYF. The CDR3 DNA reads TGCGCCAGCAGCCCCACTAGCGGGAGACACCAAGAGACCCAGTACTTC.

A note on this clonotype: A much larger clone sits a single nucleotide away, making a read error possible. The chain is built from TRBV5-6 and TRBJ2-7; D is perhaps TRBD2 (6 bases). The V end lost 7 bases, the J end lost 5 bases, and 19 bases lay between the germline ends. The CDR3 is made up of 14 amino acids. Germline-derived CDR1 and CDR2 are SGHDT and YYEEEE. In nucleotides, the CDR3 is TGTGCCAGCGGCACAGGAGGACGGGAGAACGAGCAGTACTTC. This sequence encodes CASGTGGRENEQYF.

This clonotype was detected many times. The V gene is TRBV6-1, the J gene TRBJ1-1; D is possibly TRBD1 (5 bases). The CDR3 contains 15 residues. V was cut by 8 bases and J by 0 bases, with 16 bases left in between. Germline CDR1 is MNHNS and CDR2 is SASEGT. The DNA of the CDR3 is TGTGCCAGCCTAAGGGATCGGGGCTTGAACACTGAAGCTTTCTTT. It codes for CASLRDRGLNTEAFF.

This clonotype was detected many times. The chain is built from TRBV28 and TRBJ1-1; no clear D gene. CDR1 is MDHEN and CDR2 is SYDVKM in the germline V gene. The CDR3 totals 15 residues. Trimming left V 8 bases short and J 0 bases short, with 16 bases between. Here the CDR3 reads CASCEIDYMNTEAFF. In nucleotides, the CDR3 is TGTGCCAGCTGTGAAATCGACTATATGAACACTGAAGCTTTCTTT.

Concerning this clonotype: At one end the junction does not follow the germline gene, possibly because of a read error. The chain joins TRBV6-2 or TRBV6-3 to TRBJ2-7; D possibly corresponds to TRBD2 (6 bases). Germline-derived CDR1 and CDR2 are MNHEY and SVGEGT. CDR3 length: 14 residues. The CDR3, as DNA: TGTGCCAGCGGTTATGGGGCGGGAACCTACGAGCAGTACTTC. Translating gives CASGYGAGTYEQYF.

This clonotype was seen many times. The CDR3 sequence is CASSLPAGQDYGYTF. CDR3 nucleotide sequence: TGTGCCAGCAGTTTACCCGCCGGGCAGGACTATGGCTACACCTTC. This chain joins TRBV28 and TRBJ1-2; no reliable D call. The V end was cut by 2 bases, the J end by 3 bases, with 13 bases between. The CDR3 contains 15 residues. Germline V gene sequence: CDR1 MDHEN, CDR2 SYDVKM.

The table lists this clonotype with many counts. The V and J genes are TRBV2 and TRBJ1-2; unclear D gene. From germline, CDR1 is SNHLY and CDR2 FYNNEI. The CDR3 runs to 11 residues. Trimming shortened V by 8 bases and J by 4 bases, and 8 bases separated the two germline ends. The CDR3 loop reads CASRVPYGYTF. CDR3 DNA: TGTGCCAGCCGAGTTCCCTATGGCTACACCTTC.

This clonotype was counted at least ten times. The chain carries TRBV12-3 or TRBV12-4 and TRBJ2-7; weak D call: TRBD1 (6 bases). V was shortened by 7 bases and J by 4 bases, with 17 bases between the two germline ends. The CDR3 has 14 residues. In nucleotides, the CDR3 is TGTGCCAGCACCATCAGGGGCAGGGAGTACGAGCAGTACTTC. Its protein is CASTIRGREYEQYF.

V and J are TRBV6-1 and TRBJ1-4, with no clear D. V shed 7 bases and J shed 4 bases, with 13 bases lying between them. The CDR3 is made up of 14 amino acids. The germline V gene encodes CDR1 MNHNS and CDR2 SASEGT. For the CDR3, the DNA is TGTGCCAGCACCCCCAGAGCGGGTAATGAAAAACTGTTTTTT. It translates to CASTPRAGNEKLFF.

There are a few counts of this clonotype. The CDR3 here is CSVAMDRGNTIYF. In nucleotides, the CDR3 is TGCAGCGTAGCGATGGACAGGGGAAACACCATATATTTT. This chain uses TRBV29-1 with TRBJ1-3; TRBD1 matches at 7 bases. From germline, CDR1 is SQVTM and CDR2 ANQGSEA. The trim removed 6 bases at V and 4 bases at J, leaving 6 bases unmatched. This CDR3 has 13 amino acids.

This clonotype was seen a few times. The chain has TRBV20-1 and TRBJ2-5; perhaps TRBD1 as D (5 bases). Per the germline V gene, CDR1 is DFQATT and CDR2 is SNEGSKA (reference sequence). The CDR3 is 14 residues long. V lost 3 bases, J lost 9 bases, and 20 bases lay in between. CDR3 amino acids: CSARGLDPHWAQYF. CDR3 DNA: TGCAGTGCTAGGGGGCTAGACCCTCATTGGGCCCAGTACTTC.

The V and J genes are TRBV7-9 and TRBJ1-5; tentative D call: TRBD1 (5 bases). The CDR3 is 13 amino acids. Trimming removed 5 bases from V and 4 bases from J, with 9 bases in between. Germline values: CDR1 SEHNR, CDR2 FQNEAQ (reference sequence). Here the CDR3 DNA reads TGTGCCAGCAGCGAGAGACAGAATCAGCCCCAGCATTTT. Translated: CASSERQNQPQHF.

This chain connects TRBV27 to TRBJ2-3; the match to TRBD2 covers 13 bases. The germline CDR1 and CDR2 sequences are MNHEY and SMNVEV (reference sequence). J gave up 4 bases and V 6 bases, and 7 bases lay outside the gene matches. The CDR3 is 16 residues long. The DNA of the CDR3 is TGTGCCAGCAGCAGGACTAGCGGGAGTGGGTCAGATACGCAGTATTTT. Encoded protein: CASSRTSGSGSDTQYF.

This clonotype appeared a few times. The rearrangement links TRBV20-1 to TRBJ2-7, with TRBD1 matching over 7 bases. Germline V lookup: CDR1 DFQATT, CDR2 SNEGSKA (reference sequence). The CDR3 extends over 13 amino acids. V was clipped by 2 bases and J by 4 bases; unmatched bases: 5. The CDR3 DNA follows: TGCAGTGCTAGACCGGGACAGAGTTACGAGCAGTACTTC. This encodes CSARPGQSYEQYF.

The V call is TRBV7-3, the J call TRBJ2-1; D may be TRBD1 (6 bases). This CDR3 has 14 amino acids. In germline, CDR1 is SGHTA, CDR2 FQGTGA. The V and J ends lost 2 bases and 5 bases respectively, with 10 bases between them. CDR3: CASSLGGHNNEQFF. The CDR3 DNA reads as TGTGCCAGCAGCTTAGGGGGACATAACAATGAGCAGTTCTTC.